A single sample gave rise to the 26 T cell receptor beta chains below, sequenced in a study of blood T cell repertoires in COVID-19 (dated by TCRdb to 2020 to 2022). Receptor amplification or capture employed the immunoSEQ multiplex PCR assay. TCRdb stores this immuneACCESS table with in-frame sequences only. Part of the clones is absent; in the studies checked, under half of the shortfall reflects unresolved V genes, and no reason is known for the rest. The sample table contains about 280,000 clones; only one count was recorded for around 86% of them. Together, the top ten hold approximately 2.2% of the sample. Material: peripheral blood. The receptor set was obtained from a man aged 50 to 60 with acute or convalescent COVID-19.

The V and J genes are TRBV5-8 and TRBJ2-7; a weak D match, TRBD2 (6 bases). Trimming cost V 3 bases and J 6 bases, with 10 bases left between them. The CDR3 extends over 12 amino acids. Germline loops: CDR1 SGHTS, CDR2 YDEGEE. Here the CDR3 reads CASSSGRREQYF. The CDR3 DNA sequence: TGTGCCAGCAGCTCCGGGAGACGCGAGCAGTACTTC.

The gene calls are TRBV7-9 and TRBJ1-1; possibly TRBD1 for D (6 bases). This CDR3 comprises 14 residues. Germline V gene sequence: CDR1 SEHNR, CDR2 FQNEAQ (reference sequence). Trimming removed 5 bases at V and 1 base at J, with 11 bases between. In DNA form, the CDR3 reads TGTGCCAGCAGCGAGGGACATCGGAACACTGAAGCTTTCTTT. This encodes CASSEGHRNTEAFF.

The chain is built from TRBV14 and TRBJ1-1, with a tentative D call TRBD1 (6 bases). With 7 bases removed from V and 8 bases from J, the gap between germline ends came to 17 bases. In germline, CDR1 is SGHDN, CDR2 FVKESK. CDR3 length: 13 residues. The DNA of the CDR3 is TGTGCCAGCACTAAGGGGGGGGTCGGCGAAGCTTTCTTT. It codes for CASTKGGVGEAFF.

This clone has more than one count but fewer than ten. The genes are TRBV5-4 and TRBJ2-3; 7 bases agree with TRBD1. The length of the CDR3 is 15 residues. V trimming: 2 bases; J trimming: 3 bases; junction bases outside the gene matches: 6. Germline V gene sequence: CDR1 SGHNT, CDR2 YYREEE (reference sequence). Written as DNA, the CDR3 is TGTGCCAGCAGCTTCCTTGGACAGGAGACAGATACGCAGTATTTT. Protein: CASSFLGQETDTQYF.

The rearrangement links TRBV12-3 or TRBV12-4 to TRBJ2-7, with 7 bases identical to TRBD1. V gave up 8 bases and J gave up 7 bases; unmatched junction bases: 5. This CDR3 is 11 amino acids long. The CDR3 region has the DNA TGTGCCAGCCCGACAGGGAAAGAGCAGTACTTC. This codes for CASPTGKEQYF.

The gene calls are TRBV7-2 and TRBJ2-5; D gene uncertain. Trimming removed 5 bases from V and 4 bases from J, with 8 bases in between. The CDR3 is 12 amino acids. In germline, CDR1 is SGHTA, CDR2 FQGNSA. CDR3 region: CASSRFRETQYF. The DNA of the CDR3 is TGTGCCAGCAGCCGTTTCAGAGAGACCCAGTACTTC.

This chain uses TRBV30 with TRBJ2-7; 9 bases match TRBD1. CDR1 is GTSNPN, CDR2 SVGIG, per germline (reference sequence). Trimming at V came to 3 bases and at J to 1 base, leaving 1 base not matched to a gene. The CDR3 is 13 residues long. CDR3 protein: CAWRGTGSYEQYF. DNA of the CDR3: TGTGCCTGGAGAGGGACAGGGTCCTACGAGCAGTACTTC. Based on the CDR3 plus reference TRBV30 and TRBJ2-7, the full variable domain is SQTIHQWPATLVQPVGSPLSLECTVEGTSNPNLYWYRQAAGRGLQLLFYSVGIGQISSEVPQNLSASRPQDRQFILSSKKLLLSDSGFYLCAWRGTGSYEQYFGPGTRLTVT.

The chain is built from TRBV4-1 and TRBJ2-7; tentative D call: TRBD1 (6 bases). This CDR3 spans 14 amino acids. V was cut by 10 bases and J by 1 base, with 17 bases left in between. CDR1 MGHRA and CDR2 YSYEKL come from the germline V gene. CDR3 in amino acids: CATRDRGGSYEQYF. The CDR3 bases are TGCGCCACCAGAGACAGAGGGGGTTCCTACGAGCAGTACTTC.

The chain joins TRBV7-2 to TRBJ1-5; D gene ambiguous. Germline V gives CDR1 SGHTA, CDR2 FQGNSA. V lost 4 bases and J 5 bases, leaving 9 bases between the germline ends. The CDR3 has 13 amino acids. The CDR3 DNA sequence: TGTGCCAGCAGCTCCGGAGCTGATCAGCCCCAGCATTTT. It encodes CASSSGADQPQHF. The complete variable domain, with remaining parts taken from reference TRBV7-2 and TRBJ1-5, reads GAGVSQSPSNKVTEKGKDVELRCDPISGHTALYWYRQSLGQGLEFLIYFQGNSAPDKSGLPSDRFSAERTGGSVSTLTIQRTQQEDSAVYLCASSSGADQPQHFGDGTRLSIL.

The chain is built from TRBV18 and TRBJ2-7; D uncertain. Germline CDR1 reads KGHSH; CDR2 reads LQKENI. CDR3 length: 16 residues. V lost 3 bases and J lost 6, with 21 bases in between. This chain's CDR3 is CASSPPGSLHFGEQYF. CDR3 coding DNA: TGTGCCAGCTCACCCCCCGGGTCCTTACACTTCGGCGAGCAGTACTTC.

The V gene is TRBV10-3, the J gene TRBJ1-6; 8 bases are a match to TRBD1. The CDR3 spans 15 residues. Germline CDR1 and CDR2: ENHRY and SYGVKD. V was pared by 5 bases and J by 8 bases, with 8 bases of the junction left unmatched. The DNA of the CDR3 is TGTGCCATCAGTCCGGGACAGGAGGCACATTCACCCCTCCACTTT. Translating gives CAISPGQEAHSPLHF.

The gene calls are TRBV12-5 and TRBJ1-1; D is perhaps TRBD1 (5 bases). Germline values: CDR1 LGHNT, CDR2 FRNRAP. The CDR3 is 12 amino acids. V was clipped by 5 bases and J by 4 bases, with 8 bases between them. The CDR3 nucleotides are TGTGCTAGTGGTCAGGGTCCCACTGAAGCTTTCTTT. This encodes CASGQGPTEAFF.

The J gene is TRBJ1-1, the V gene TRBV7-9, with a possible D match to TRBD1 (6 bases). The CDR3 length is 15 residues. Germline CDR1 is SEHNR and CDR2 is FQNEAQ (reference sequence). The germline V and J ends were trimmed by 5 bases and 1 base, with 14 bases remaining between them. As DNA, the CDR3 is TGTGCCAGCAGCGTACGCCCCAGGGGGAACACTGAAGCTTTCTTT. Its translation: CASSVRPRGNTEAFF.

This chain links TRBV12-3 or TRBV12-4 with TRBJ1-3; possibly TRBD1 for D (6 bases). This CDR3 has 11 residues. V was shortened by 6 bases and J by 10 bases, with 10 bases between the two germline ends. CDR3 sequence: CASRYRDTIYF. The CDR3 DNA sequence: TGTGCCAGCAGGTACAGGGATACCATATATTTT.

The CDR3, as DNA: TGCAGTGCCGGAGTACAGCCCCAGCATTTT. It encodes CSAGVQPQHF. The rearrangement links TRBV20-1 to TRBJ1-5; D uncertain. V lost 6 bases and J lost 7, with 7 bases in between. The CDR3 is 10 amino acids. The germline V gene has CDR1 DFQATT and CDR2 SNEGSKA (reference sequence).

The chain couples TRBV11-2 to TRBJ1-1, with D hard to call. Looked up from germline, CDR1 is SGHAT and CDR2 is FQNNGV. The CDR3 length is 13 residues. The V gene lost 5 bases and the J gene lost 5 bases, with 12 bases spanning the gap. CDR3 DNA sequence: TGTGCCAGCAGCCCGAGGGAGGTGACTGAAGCTTTCTTT. It specifies CASSPREVTEAFF.

The chain has TRBV10-1 and TRBJ2-1, with 8 bases matching TRBD1. After removal of 6 bases from V and 4 bases from J, the junction contained 5 bases not matched to a gene. Germline V lookup: CDR1 WNHNN, CDR2 SYGVQD (reference sequence). The CDR3 runs to 14 residues. The CDR3 nucleotides are TGCGCCAGCAGCCCGGGACAGGCTTACAATGAGCAGTTCTTC. Protein product: CASSPGQAYNEQFF.

The V gene is TRBV28, the J gene TRBJ1-2; D perhaps matches TRBD1 (5 bases). CDR1 is MDHEN, CDR2 SYDVKM, per germline. The ends were cut back, 3 bases at V and 4 bases at J, with 6 bases in the middle. The CDR3 is 12 amino acids. The CDR3 loop reads CASSLGGYGYTF. In nucleotides, the CDR3 is TGTGCCAGCAGTTTGGGGGGCTATGGCTACACCTTC.

This clone has just one count. This rearrangement joins TRBV24-1 to TRBJ2-3; D is perhaps TRBD2 (6 bases). Germline CDR1 and CDR2: KGHDR and SFDVKD. The CDR3 sequence is 15 residues long. V was shortened by 5 bases and J by 1 base, with 12 bases between the two germline ends. Here the CDR3 reads CATSAVGGGTDTQYF. As DNA, the CDR3 is TGTGCCACCAGTGCCGTTGGAGGGGGCACAGATACGCAGTATTTT.

This clone was detected once. The chain has TRBV4-2 and TRBJ2-1; D is possibly TRBD2 (5 bases). Germline V lookup: CDR1 LGHNA, CDR2 YNFKEQ. The CDR3 extends over 17 amino acids. Trimming removed 0 bases at V and 0 bases at J, with 12 bases between. CDR3 nucleotides: TGTGCCAGCAGCCAAGATCTTCCGGGGAGCTCCTACAATGAGCAGTTCTTC. This codes for CASSQDLPGSSYNEQFF.

The V gene is TRBV9, the J gene TRBJ1-2; D call uncertain. This CDR3 contains 14 residues. Germline V gene sequence: CDR1 SGDLS, CDR2 YYNGEE. The germline V and J ends were trimmed by 2 bases and 4 bases, with 12 bases remaining between them. The CDR3 DNA sequence: TGTGCCAGCAGCGTGGGCATTCCGACCTATGGCTACACCTTC. It yields the protein CASSVGIPTYGYTF.

This chain links TRBV6-6 with TRBJ1-1; possible D gene TRBD1, 5 bases. The CDR3 runs to 15 residues. Trimming removed 2 bases from V and 6 bases from J, with 16 bases in between. Germline V lookup: CDR1 MNHNY, CDR2 SVGAGI (reference sequence). CDR3 sequence reads: CASSYEGRPIPEAFF. Here the CDR3 DNA reads TGTGCCAGCAGTTACGAGGGGAGGCCGATTCCTGAAGCTTTCTTT.

This chain links TRBV12-3 or TRBV12-4 with TRBJ1-1; no reliable D call. The CDR3 spans 13 residues. Trimming took 6 bases from V and 11 from J, leaving 19 bases between them. In DNA form, the CDR3 reads TGTGCCAGCAGCTTGCGGGAGAATCGGCGGGCTTTCTTT. Translation: CASSLRENRRAFF.

The rearrangement joins TRBV5-6 to TRBJ1-1, with 7 bases lining up with TRBD1. V trimming: 6 bases; J trimming: 2 bases; junction bases outside the gene matches: 16. CDR1 is SGHDT, CDR2 YYEEEE, per germline. There are 17 residues in the CDR3. The CDR3 coding sequence is TGTGCCAGCACCTACCGTGGCACCGGGACAGCTAACACTGAAGCTTTCTTT. It yields the protein CASTYRGTGTANTEAFF.

The J gene is TRBJ1-5, the V gene TRBV12-3 or TRBV12-4, with no clear D. The CDR3 consists of 13 residues. Trimming cost V 5 bases and J 6 bases, with 11 bases left between them. The CDR3 DNA reads as TGTGCCAGCAGTCAAAGCGGGAGTCAGCCCCAGCATTTT. The encoded protein is CASSQSGSQPQHF.

The chain carries TRBV9 and TRBJ2-7; the match to TRBD1 covers 8 bases. The CDR3 runs to 14 residues. The V segment lost 1 base and the J segment 3 bases; nucleotides outside the gene matches: 3. The germline CDR1 and CDR2 sequences are SGDLS and YYNGEE. The CDR3 sequence: CASSVSGTGYEQYF. The CDR3, as DNA: TGTGCCAGCAGCGTATCCGGGACAGGCTACGAGCAGTACTTC.